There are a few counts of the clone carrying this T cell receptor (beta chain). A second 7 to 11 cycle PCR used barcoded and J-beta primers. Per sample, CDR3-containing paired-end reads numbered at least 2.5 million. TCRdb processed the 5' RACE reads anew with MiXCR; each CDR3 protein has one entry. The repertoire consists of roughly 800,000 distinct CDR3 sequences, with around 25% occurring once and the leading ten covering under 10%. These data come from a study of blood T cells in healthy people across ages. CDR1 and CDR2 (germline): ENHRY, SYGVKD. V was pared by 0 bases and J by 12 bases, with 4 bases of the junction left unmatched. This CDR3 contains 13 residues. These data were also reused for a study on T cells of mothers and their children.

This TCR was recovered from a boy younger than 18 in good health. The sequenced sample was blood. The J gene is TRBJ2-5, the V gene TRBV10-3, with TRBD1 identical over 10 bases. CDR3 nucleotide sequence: TGTGCCATCAGTGAGTCGAAGGACAGGGGGAAGTACTTC. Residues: CAISESKDRGKYF.